This paragraph covers one T cell receptor (beta chain) sequence. Its antigen is not known. The stimulus was an HIV-1 Gag 15-mer peptide pool, about 1 ug/peptide/mL. CD4+ T cells upregulating both CD40 ligand and CD69 were sorted as responding cells. There are 14 residues in the CDR3. Germline V CDR1 and CDR2: SNHLY, FYNNEI. V was cut by 2 bases and J by 2 bases, with 9 bases left in between. These data originate in a study of persistence of HIV-infected CD4 T cells. The immunoSEQ assay was version 4, run in survey mode. Each sample used up to about 1 ug genomic DNA diluted to about 10 ng/uL. The repertoire was sequenced with immunoSEQ multiplex PCR; TCRdb's copy has only in-frame clones and lacks some. Counted here are under 40,000 clones, approximately 70% occurring once; the ten biggest clones make up 1.4%.

This rearrangement joins TRBV2 to TRBJ1-2; D is possibly TRBD1 (5 bases). This clonotype originated in an adult man with HIV who was CMV-seropositive. This sample comprised CD4+ T cells sorted from PBMCs after roughly 18-hour stimulation, obtained from a patient who received antiretroviral therapy. The CDR3 reads CASSERGRNYGYTF. CDR3 coding DNA: TGTGCCAGCAGTGAACGGGGCAGAAACTATGGCTACACCTTC.